This T cell receptor beta chain was captured in a study of blood T cell repertoires in COVID-19. Study-level information: The origin of the acute and convalescent COVID-19 samples was the United States, Italy and Spain. T cells, B-cell-depleted T cells, or PBMCs supplied cDNA or gDNA.

The CDR3 runs to 22 residues. CDR1 and CDR2 from the germline V gene are SGHVS and FQNEAQ. V lost 1 base to trimming and J lost 3 bases; unmatched junction nucleotides: 24. Authors' data handling: The assay estimated nucleated cells by amplifying reference gene primers. Produced via immunoSEQ multiplex PCR; TCRdb's table is partial and in-frame only. The V and J calls and clone size come from that table; D and trimming were worked out from the DNA. The sample contains tens of thousands of clones, approximately 83% of which appear only once. This receptor was obtained from an older man with acute or convalescent COVID-19. Sequencing used peripheral blood. The chain employs TRBV7-8 and TRBJ1-1; 9 nucleotides match TRBD1. CDR3 amino acids: CASSLDRTLYSGTGNTDTEAFF. The CDR3, as DNA: TGTGCCAGCAGCTTAGACCGTACTCTCTACTCCGGGACAGGGAATACAGACACTGAAGCTTTCTTT.